The rows below give T cell receptor beta chains drawn from one sample of a study of cytomegalovirus exposure and HLA in healthy donors. Clones were read by immunoSEQ multiplex PCR, and TCRdb kept only the in-frame ones, dropping some. The table includes around 140,000 clones, 60% to 85% detected once. Sequencing used PBMCs. These TCRs come from a woman in her thirties or forties in good health and CMV-seronegative. The CDR3 runs from the conserved cysteine through the conserved F or W. A D gene is named only where the DNA matches it firmly. For some rows the clone size is stated as once, few or many, or as a class when expanded; others skip it.

D: TRBD1; J: TRBJ1-2; V: TRBV28; size: NA; CDR3: CASRHPGQAYGYTF; DNA: TGTGCCAGCCGACACCCGGGACAGGCGTACGGCTACACCTTC
D: NA; J: TRBJ1-2; V: TRBV7-9; size: NA; CDR3: CASSLGGPGRNYGYTF; DNA: TGTGCCAGCAGCTTAGGGGGGCCGGGGCGGAACTATGGCTACACCTTC
D: NA; J: TRBJ2-7; V: TRBV19; size: few; CDR3: CASSMGDRSYEQYF; DNA: TGTGCCAGTAGTATGGGTGACAGATCCTACGAGCAGTACTTC
D: NA; J: TRBJ1-2; V: TRBV6-1; size: NA; CDR3: CASSEFERGLQASGYTF; DNA: TGTGCCAGCAGTGAATTTGAGCGTGGGTTACAGGCGAGCGGCTACACCTTC
D: NA; J: TRBJ1-1; V: TRBV29-1; size: few; CDR3: CSVEIRRNTEAFF; DNA: TGCAGCGTTGAAATTAGAAGGAACACTGAAGCTTTCTTT
D: NA; J: TRBJ1-3; V: TRBV6-5; size: NA; CDR3: CASIMTRTGNTIYF; DNA: TGTGCCAGCATCATGACACGAACTGGAAACACCATATATTTT
D: TRBD1; J: TRBJ1-2; V: TRBV5-4; size: NA; CDR3: CASKQQGNYGYTF; DNA: TGTGCCAGCAAACAACAGGGGAACTATGGCTACACCTTC
D: NA; J: TRBJ1-5; V: TRBV5-6; size: few; CDR3: CASSISNQPQHF; DNA: TGTGCCAGCAGTATTAGCAATCAGCCCCAGCATTTT
D: NA; J: TRBJ2-3; V: TRBV25-1; size: NA; CDR3: CASSLGGIQGDTQYF; DNA: TGTGCCAGCAGCCTCGGTGGGATCCAGGGGGATACGCAGTATTTT
D: NA; J: TRBJ1-1; V: TRBV6-5; size: once; CDR3: CASSYESTGRGTEAFF; DNA: TGTGCCAGCAGTTACGAGTCTACAGGGCGGGGGACTGAAGCTTTCTTT
D: NA; J: TRBJ1-1; V: TRBV6-5; size: NA; CDR3: CASSWNTEAFF; DNA: TGTGCCAGCAGCTGGAACACTGAAGCTTTCTTT
D: NA; J: TRBJ1-5; V: TRBV2; size: NA; CDR3: CATQSGGGQPQHF; DNA: TGTGCCACCCAGAGCGGGGGCGGACAGCCCCAGCATTTT
D: NA; J: TRBJ1-6; V: TRBV6-1; size: few; CDR3: CASSDGSWSSYNSPLHF; DNA: TGTGCCAGCAGTGACGGCTCCTGGAGCTCCTATAATTCACCCCTCCACTTT
D: NA; J: TRBJ2-2; V: TRBV6-5; size: NA; CDR3: CATHGGALGTGELFF; DNA: TGTGCCACTCATGGGGGGGCGCTTGGCACCGGGGAGCTGTTTTTT
D: NA; J: TRBJ2-5; V: TRBV5-4; size: NA; CDR3: CASSFRQGFQETQYF; DNA: TGTGCCAGCAGCTTCCGTCAGGGGTTCCAAGAGACCCAGTACTTC
D: TRBD1; J: TRBJ2-7; V: TRBV10-3; size: NA; CDR3: CAISGGDRGTRYF; DNA: TGTGCCATCAGTGGTGGGGACAGGGGGACTAGGTACTTC
D: NA; J: TRBJ1-6; V: TRBV19; size: NA; CDR3: CASSIRADYNSPLHF; DNA: TGTGCCAGTAGTATCAGGGCGGATTATAATTCACCCCTCCACTTT
D: NA; J: TRBJ1-1; V: TRBV28; size: NA; CDR3: CASSPRGENTEAFF; DNA: TGTGCCAGCAGTCCTCGGGGGGAGAACACTGAAGCTTTCTTT
D: NA; J: TRBJ1-4; V: TRBV19; size: NA; CDR3: CASIRRSTGGEKLFF; DNA: TGTGCCAGTATCCGCCGCTCAACGGGGGGCGAAAAACTGTTTTTT
D: NA; J: TRBJ1-5; V: TRBV28; size: NA; CDR3: CAIQDSFNQPQHF; DNA: TGTGCCATCCAGGACAGTTTCAATCAGCCCCAGCATTTT
D: NA; J: TRBJ2-2; V: TRBV5-1; size: NA; CDR3: CASISTPGTPGELFF; DNA: TGCGCCAGCATCTCTACCCCAGGTACCCCCGGGGAGCTGTTTTTT
D: NA; J: TRBJ2-1; V: TRBV7-2; size: NA; CDR3: CASSFRITANNEQFF; DNA: TGTGCCAGCAGCTTCCGGATCACAGCTAACAATGAGCAGTTCTTC
D: TRBD1; J: TRBJ1-1; V: TRBV28; size: NA; CDR3: CALQGAPNTEAFF; DNA: TGTGCCCTACAGGGGGCCCCGAACACTGAAGCTTTCTTT
D: TRBD2; J: TRBJ2-3; V: TRBV10-3; size: NA; CDR3: CAISVTSGPTDTQYF; DNA: TGTGCCATCAGTGTAACTAGCGGCCCTACAGATACGCAGTATTTT
D: NA; J: TRBJ1-2; V: TRBV5-4; size: NA; CDR3: CASNDGGGSYGYTF; DNA: TGTGCCAGCAACGACGGGGGGGGATCCTATGGCTACACCTTC
D: NA; J: TRBJ2-3; V: TRBV6-5; size: few; CDR3: CASSYFGTSTDTQYF; DNA: TGTGCCAGCAGTTACTTCGGGACTAGCACAGATACGCAGTATTTT
D: TRBD1; J: TRBJ2-5; V: TRBV18; size: NA; CDR3: CASSPGTGTQETQYF; DNA: TGTGCCAGCTCACCTGGGACAGGGACTCAAGAGACCCAGTACTTC
D: TRBD1; J: TRBJ1-6; V: TRBV2; size: once; CDR3: CAITGQENSPLHF; DNA: TGTGCCATAACTGGACAGGAAAATTCACCCCTCCACTTT
D: TRBD1; J: TRBJ1-2; V: TRBV5-1; size: NA; CDR3: CASSPRTGPYGYTF; DNA: TGCGCCAGCAGCCCGAGGACAGGGCCCTATGGCTACACCTTC
D: TRBD1; J: TRBJ2-7; V: TRBV5-1; size: NA; CDR3: CASSFRTGGSYEQYF; DNA: TGCGCCAGCAGCTTTAGGACAGGGGGATCCTACGAGCAGTACTTC
D: NA; J: TRBJ2-5; V: TRBV5-4; size: NA; CDR3: CASSLQTISQETQYF; DNA: TGTGCCAGCAGCTTACAGACAATTTCACAAGAGACCCAGTACTTC
D: TRBD2; J: TRBJ2-7; V: TRBV4-1; size: NA; CDR3: CASSQERPSGDQRSYEQYF; DNA: TGCGCCAGCAGCCAAGAACGTCCTAGCGGGGATCAACGCTCCTACGAGCAGTACTTC
D: NA; J: TRBJ1-2; V: TRBV7-2; size: NA; CDR3: CASSFSDRNYGYTF; DNA: TGTGCCAGCAGCTTCTCCGACAGAAACTATGGCTACACCTTC
D: TRBD1; J: TRBJ1-2; V: TRBV14; size: NA; CDR3: CASSPRTGEDYGYTF; DNA: TGTGCCAGCAGCCCCCGGACAGGGGAGGACTATGGCTACACCTTC
D: TRBD1; J: TRBJ1-1; V: TRBV5-1; size: NA; CDR3: CASSEGTGGYTEAFF; DNA: TGCGCCAGCAGCGAAGGGACAGGGGGTTATACTGAAGCTTTCTTT
D: TRBD1; J: TRBJ1-5; V: TRBV5-6; size: NA; CDR3: CASSPKTGGQPQHF; DNA: TGTGCCAGCAGCCCCAAGACAGGGGGGCAGCCCCAGCATTTT
D: TRBD1; J: TRBJ1-5; V: TRBV9; size: NA; CDR3: CASSVGETGGQPQHF; DNA: TGTGCCAGCAGCGTAGGAGAGACAGGGGGTCAGCCCCAGCATTTT